This TCR beta chain was profiled in a study of cytotoxic CD8 clonotypes in ibrutinib-treated CLL. Study summary: The study included eleven to twelve relapsed/refractory and fewer than 16 treatment-naive patients; 17 to 18 had IGHV unmutated disease. Each sample contained, on average, under 260,000 productive templates and roughly 96,000 productive rearrangements.

General study points: At the start, clonality exceeded age-matched healthy donors and followed circulating CD8+ T-cell counts.

The V and J ends lost 5 bases and 4 bases, in that order; junction bases with no gene match: 7. This CDR3 comprises 14 residues. Germline CDR1 and CDR2: SNHLY and FYNNEI. The data were produced by immunoSEQ multiplex PCR, yet TCRdb's version contains in-frame clones alone and is incomplete. The table shows approximately 320,000 clones, with 67% occurring only once. As for this clone: Its antigen remains unidentified.

The sequences come from PBMCs, collected after 36 months of ibrutinib treatment. V and J are TRBV2 and TRBJ2-7, with 8 positions matching TRBD1. This clonotype was obtained from a human donor with chronic lymphocytic leukemia. The chain's CDR3 is CASSTGQGFYEQYF. For the CDR3, the DNA is TGTGCCAGCAGTACCGGACAGGGTTTTTACGAGCAGTACTTC.